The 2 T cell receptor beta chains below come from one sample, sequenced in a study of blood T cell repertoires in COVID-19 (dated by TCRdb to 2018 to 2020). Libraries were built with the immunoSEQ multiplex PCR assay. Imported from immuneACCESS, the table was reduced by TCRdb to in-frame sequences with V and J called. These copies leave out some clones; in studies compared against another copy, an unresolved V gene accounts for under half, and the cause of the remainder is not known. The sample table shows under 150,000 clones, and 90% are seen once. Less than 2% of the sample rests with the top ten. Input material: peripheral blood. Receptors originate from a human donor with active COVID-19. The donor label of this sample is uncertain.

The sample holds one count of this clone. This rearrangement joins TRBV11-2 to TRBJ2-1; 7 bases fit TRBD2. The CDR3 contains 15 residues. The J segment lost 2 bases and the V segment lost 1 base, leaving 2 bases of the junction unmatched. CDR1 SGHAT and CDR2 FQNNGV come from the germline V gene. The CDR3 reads CASSLGGRAYNEQFF. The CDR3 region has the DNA TGTGCCAGCAGCTTAGGGGGGAGGGCCTACAATGAGCAGTTCTTC.

The CDR3 DNA is TGTGCCAGCAGCGCCACAGGGGCCGGGGAGCTGTTTTTT. It codes for CASSATGAGELFF. The chain uses TRBV14 and TRBJ2-2; 7 bases align to TRBD1. The CDR3 is 13 amino acids. V lost 5 bases and J lost 6; bases outside the gene matches: 3. CDR1 and CDR2 from the germline V gene are SGHDN and FVKESK. Full variable domain (rest looked up from reference TRBV14 and TRBJ2-2): EAGVTQFPSHSVIEKGQTVTLRCDPISGHDNLYWYRRVMGKEIKFLLHFVKESKQDESGMPNNRFLAERTGGTYSTLKVQPAELEDSGVYFCASSATGAGELFFGEGSRLTVL.